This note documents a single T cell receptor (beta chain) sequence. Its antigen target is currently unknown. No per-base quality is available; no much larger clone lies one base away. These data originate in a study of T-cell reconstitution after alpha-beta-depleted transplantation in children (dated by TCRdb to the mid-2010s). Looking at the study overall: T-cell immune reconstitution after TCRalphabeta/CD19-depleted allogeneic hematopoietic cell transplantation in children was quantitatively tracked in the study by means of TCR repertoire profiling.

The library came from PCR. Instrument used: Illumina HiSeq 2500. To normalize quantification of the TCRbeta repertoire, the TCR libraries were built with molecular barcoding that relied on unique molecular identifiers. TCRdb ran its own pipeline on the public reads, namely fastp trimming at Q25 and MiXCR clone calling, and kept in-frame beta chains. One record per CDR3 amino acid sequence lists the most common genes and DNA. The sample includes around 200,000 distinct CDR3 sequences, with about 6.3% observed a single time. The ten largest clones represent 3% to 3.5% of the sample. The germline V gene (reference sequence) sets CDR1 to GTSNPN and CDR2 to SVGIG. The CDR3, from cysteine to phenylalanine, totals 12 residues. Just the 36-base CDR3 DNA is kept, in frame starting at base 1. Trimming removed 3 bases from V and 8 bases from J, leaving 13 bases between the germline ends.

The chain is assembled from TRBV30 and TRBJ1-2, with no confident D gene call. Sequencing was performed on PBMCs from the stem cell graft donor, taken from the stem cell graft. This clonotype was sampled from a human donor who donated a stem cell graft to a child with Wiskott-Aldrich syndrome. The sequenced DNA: TGTGCCTGGAGGGGCCTAGCGGGGGGCTACACCTTC. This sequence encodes CAWRGLAGGYTF. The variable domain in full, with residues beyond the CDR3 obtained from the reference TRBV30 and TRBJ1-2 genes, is SQTIHQWPATLVQPVGSPLSLECTVEGTSNPNLYWYRQAAGRGLQLLFYSVGIGQISSEVPQNLSASRPQDRQFILSSKKLLLSDSGFYLCAWRGLAGGYTFGSGTRLTVV.